The rows below give T cell receptor beta chains drawn from one sample of a study of brain metastases from non-small cell lung cancer. Assay used: immunoSEQ multiplex PCR; TCRdb lists only in-frame clones, some missing. The data contain roughly 14,000 clones, about 85% of them singletons. Sequencing was performed on primary lung tumor tissue. These receptors were taken from a donor at least 40 years old with non-small cell lung cancer. Both conserved end residues are part of each CDR3. Each record gives: J gene, clone size, V gene, D gene, CDR3 protein, CDR3 DNA. The D gene is left open where the match is weak. Clone size appears in some rows only: once, few, many, or a class for an expanded clone.

j_call: TRBJ1-2; clone_size: -; v_call: TRBV18; d_call: -; cdr3_aa: CASSPDGPYGYTF; cdr3_nt: TGTGCCAGCTCACCAGACGGCCCCTATGGCTACACCTTC
j_call: TRBJ2-3; clone_size: -; v_call: TRBV2; d_call: -; cdr3_aa: CATSGASGTDTQYF; cdr3_nt: TGTGCCACGTCGGGGGCTTCCGGCACAGATACGCAGTATTTT
j_call: TRBJ2-2; clone_size: -; v_call: TRBV5-1; d_call: TRBD2; cdr3_aa: CASTIAGLNTGELFF; cdr3_nt: TGCGCCAGCACAATAGCGGGGTTGAACACCGGGGAGCTGTTTTTT
j_call: TRBJ1-5; clone_size: -; v_call: TRBV4-3; d_call: TRBD1; cdr3_aa: CASSQGQGRNQPQHF; cdr3_nt: TGCGCCAGCAGCCAAGGACAGGGGAGGAATCAGCCCCAGCATTTT
j_call: TRBJ1-6; clone_size: once; v_call: TRBV3-1/TRBV3-2; d_call: -; cdr3_aa: CASSHIQSASPLHF; cdr3_nt: TGTGCCAGCAGCCACATACAGTCAGCCTCACCCCTCCACTTT
j_call: TRBJ2-7; clone_size: -; v_call: TRBV30; d_call: -; cdr3_aa: CAWDSPTYEQYF; cdr3_nt: TGTGCCTGGGACTCCCCCACCTACGAGCAGTACTTC
j_call: TRBJ2-1; clone_size: -; v_call: TRBV7-6; d_call: TRBD2; cdr3_aa: CASSRRTSGGLNSYNEQFF; cdr3_nt: TGTGCCAGCAGCCGGCGGACTAGCGGGGGTCTGAACTCCTACAATGAGCAGTTCTTC
j_call: TRBJ1-2; clone_size: few; v_call: TRBV7-2; d_call: -; cdr3_aa: CASSFQGYGYTF; cdr3_nt: TGTGCCAGCAGCTTCCAGGGGTATGGCTACACCTTC
j_call: TRBJ1-5; clone_size: once; v_call: TRBV24-1; d_call: TRBD1; cdr3_aa: CATSDGTDFNQPQHF; cdr3_nt: TGTGCCACCAGTGATGGGACAGACTTTAATCAGCCCCAGCATTTT
j_call: TRBJ1-1; clone_size: -; v_call: TRBV30; d_call: -; cdr3_aa: CAWRGHGPANTEAFF; cdr3_nt: TGTGCCTGGAGGGGTCACGGGCCAGCGAACACTGAAGCTTTCTTT
j_call: TRBJ2-5; clone_size: once; v_call: TRBV5-6; d_call: -; cdr3_aa: CASSSRGSGWEETQYF; cdr3_nt: TGTGCCAGCAGCTCTCGGGGCTCCGGTTGGGAAGAGACCCAGTACTTC
j_call: TRBJ2-1; clone_size: -; v_call: TRBV7-6; d_call: TRBD2; cdr3_aa: CASSLVAGSGEQFF; cdr3_nt: TGTGCCAGCAGCTTAGTAGCGGGGAGTGGTGAGCAGTTCTTC
j_call: TRBJ1-3; clone_size: -; v_call: TRBV18; d_call: -; cdr3_aa: CASSPGTDSGNTIYF; cdr3_nt: TGTGCCAGCTCACCTGGGACTGATTCTGGAAACACCATATATTTT
j_call: TRBJ1-2; clone_size: -; v_call: TRBV18; d_call: -; cdr3_aa: CASSPEPTGSNYGYTF; cdr3_nt: TGTGCCAGCTCACCAGAGCCAACAGGGTCCAACTATGGCTACACCTTC
j_call: TRBJ2-5; clone_size: -; v_call: TRBV4-2; d_call: TRBD2; cdr3_aa: CASSQGVAGGLETQYF; cdr3_nt: TGTGCCAGCAGCCAGGGGGTAGCGGGGGGGCTGGAGACCCAGTACTTC
j_call: TRBJ1-3; clone_size: -; v_call: TRBV7-9; d_call: -; cdr3_aa: CASSPVGGSSGNTIYF; cdr3_nt: TGTGCCAGCAGCCCGGTGGGGGGCTCCTCTGGAAACACCATATATTTT
j_call: TRBJ2-3; clone_size: once; v_call: TRBV5-1; d_call: -; cdr3_aa: CASSLGAAAGTDTQYF; cdr3_nt: TGCGCCAGCAGCTTGGGGGCCGCCGCGGGCACAGATACGCAGTATTTT
j_call: TRBJ2-5; clone_size: -; v_call: TRBV5-1; d_call: -; cdr3_aa: CASSSSETQYF; cdr3_nt: TGCGCCAGCAGCTCATCAGAGACCCAGTACTTC
j_call: TRBJ2-5; clone_size: -; v_call: TRBV20-1; d_call: -; cdr3_aa: CSASVGGTQYF; cdr3_nt: TGCAGTGCCAGTGTGGGGGGGACCCAGTACTTC
j_call: TRBJ1-2; clone_size: -; v_call: TRBV7-9; d_call: TRBD1; cdr3_aa: CASSWTGDGYTF; cdr3_nt: TGTGCCAGCAGCTGGACAGGGGATGGCTACACCTTC
j_call: TRBJ1-6; clone_size: -; v_call: TRBV5-1; d_call: -; cdr3_aa: CASSLWLRRAPLHF; cdr3_nt: TGCGCCAGCAGCTTGTGGCTCCGAAGGGCACCCCTCCACTTT
j_call: TRBJ2-7; clone_size: -; v_call: TRBV6-6; d_call: TRBD1; cdr3_aa: CASRYNRDSAYEQYF; cdr3_nt: TGTGCCAGCAGGTATAACCGGGACAGCGCCTACGAGCAGTACTTC
j_call: TRBJ1-6; clone_size: -; v_call: TRBV6-5; d_call: -; cdr3_aa: CANRGGRDSPLHF; cdr3_nt: TGTGCCAACCGGGGGGGGAGGGATTCACCCCTCCACTTT
j_call: TRBJ2-7; clone_size: -; v_call: TRBV6-6; d_call: TRBD2; cdr3_aa: CASLGGGQGPTYEQYF; cdr3_nt: TGTGCCAGCCTCGGGGGAGGGCAGGGTCCAACCTACGAGCAGTACTTC
j_call: TRBJ1-5; clone_size: -; v_call: TRBV6-2/TRBV6-3; d_call: -; cdr3_aa: CASSFNPDSSQPQHF; cdr3_nt: TGTGCCAGCAGTTTCAACCCGGACAGTAGTCAGCCCCAGCATTTT
j_call: TRBJ2-2; clone_size: -; v_call: TRBV5-4; d_call: -; cdr3_aa: CASSWMGGELFF; cdr3_nt: TGTGCCAGCAGCTGGATGGGGGGGGAGCTGTTTTTT
j_call: TRBJ1-2; clone_size: -; v_call: TRBV15; d_call: -; cdr3_aa: CATLSPGGNGGGYTF; cdr3_nt: TGTGCCACTTTATCCCCCGGGGGTAATGGGGGAGGCTACACCTTC
j_call: TRBJ1-5; clone_size: -; v_call: TRBV5-6; d_call: -; cdr3_aa: CASSLIGPNQPQHF; cdr3_nt: TGTGCCAGCAGCTTAATAGGGCCCAATCAGCCCCAGCATTTT
j_call: TRBJ2-6; clone_size: -; v_call: TRBV2; d_call: TRBD1; cdr3_aa: CASRREQGFSGANVLTF; cdr3_nt: TGTGCCAGCAGGAGGGAACAGGGGTTCTCTGGGGCCAACGTCCTGACTTTC
j_call: TRBJ2-1; clone_size: -; v_call: TRBV6-5; d_call: -; cdr3_aa: CASSYGGADEQFF; cdr3_nt: TGTGCCAGCAGTTACGGTGGGGCCGACGAGCAGTTCTTC
j_call: TRBJ1-3; clone_size: -; v_call: TRBV5-1; d_call: -; cdr3_aa: CASSSTAYSGNTIYF; cdr3_nt: TGCGCCAGCAGTTCGACAGCCTACTCTGGAAACACCATATATTTT
j_call: TRBJ2-3; clone_size: once; v_call: TRBV29-1; d_call: TRBD1; cdr3_aa: CSVVSGTEVDTQYF; cdr3_nt: TGCAGCGTTGTATCCGGGACAGAAGTAGATACGCAGTATTTT
j_call: TRBJ1-5; clone_size: -; v_call: TRBV24-1; d_call: -; cdr3_aa: CATSGGGARAGQPQHF; cdr3_nt: TGTGCCACCAGTGGCGGGGGGGCCAGGGCGGGTCAGCCCCAGCATTTT
j_call: TRBJ1-6; clone_size: -; v_call: TRBV7-2; d_call: TRBD1; cdr3_aa: CASSFPRQGATLHF; cdr3_nt: TGTGCCAGCAGTTTCCCTCGACAGGGGGCAACCCTCCACTTT
j_call: TRBJ1-6; clone_size: -; v_call: TRBV7-2; d_call: TRBD1; cdr3_aa: CASSRDRVSSYNSPLHF; cdr3_nt: TGTGCCAGCAGCCGGGACAGGGTGAGCTCCTATAATTCACCCCTCCACTTT
j_call: TRBJ2-1; clone_size: medium-sized; v_call: TRBV19; d_call: TRBD1; cdr3_aa: CASSIGRGQDEQFF; cdr3_nt: TGTGCCAGTAGTATAGGCAGGGGGCAGGATGAGCAGTTCTTC
j_call: TRBJ2-7; clone_size: -; v_call: TRBV27; d_call: TRBD1; cdr3_aa: CASSGQGSSYEQYF; cdr3_nt: TGTGCCAGCAGCGGACAGGGAAGCTCCTACGAGCAGTATTTC
j_call: TRBJ2-3; clone_size: -; v_call: TRBV12-5; d_call: -; cdr3_aa: CATAQWGASPSTDTQYF; cdr3_nt: TGTGCCACCGCTCAGTGGGGGGCGAGCCCTAGCACAGATACGCAGTATTTT
j_call: TRBJ1-2; clone_size: once; v_call: TRBV12-3/TRBV12-4; d_call: -; cdr3_aa: CASSFVGFEGYTF; cdr3_nt: TGTGCCAGCAGTTTCGTTGGCTTTGAGGGCTACACCTTC
j_call: TRBJ2-7; clone_size: -; v_call: TRBV19; d_call: -; cdr3_aa: CASSSRQTYEQYF; cdr3_nt: TGTGCCAGTAGTTCCCGACAGACTTACGAGCAGTACTTC
j_call: TRBJ2-2; clone_size: medium-sized; v_call: TRBV24-1; d_call: TRBD1; cdr3_aa: CATSDSRGQTNTGELFF; cdr3_nt: TGTGCCACCAGTGATTCTAGGGGACAGACGAACACCGGGGAGCTGTTTTTT
j_call: TRBJ1-6; clone_size: -; v_call: TRBV2; d_call: -; cdr3_aa: CASRETARYSPFHF; cdr3_nt: TGTGCCAGCAGGGAAACAGCGAGGTATTCACCCTTCCACTTT
j_call: TRBJ2-7; clone_size: once; v_call: TRBV2; d_call: TRBD1; cdr3_aa: CARSRGQTYEQYF; cdr3_nt: TGTGCCAGGTCTAGGGGACAGACCTACGAGCAGTACTTC
j_call: TRBJ2-7; clone_size: once; v_call: TRBV5-4; d_call: -; cdr3_aa: CASSPTGFSYEQYF; cdr3_nt: TGTGCCAGCAGCCCAACCGGGTTTTCCTACGAGCAGTACTTC
j_call: TRBJ1-1; clone_size: -; v_call: TRBV19; d_call: TRBD1; cdr3_aa: CASRQGSEAFF; cdr3_nt: TGTGCCAGTAGACAGGGGTCTGAAGCTTTCTTT
j_call: TRBJ1-3; clone_size: -; v_call: TRBV19; d_call: -; cdr3_aa: CASSIRGTSSGNTIYF; cdr3_nt: TGTGCCAGTAGTATTCGGGGGACAAGCTCTGGAAACACCATATATTTT
j_call: TRBJ1-1; clone_size: once; v_call: TRBV3-1/TRBV3-2; d_call: -; cdr3_aa: CASSLKSEAFF; cdr3_nt: TGTGCCAGCAGCCTGAAAAGTGAAGCTTTCTTT
j_call: TRBJ2-7; clone_size: -; v_call: TRBV2; d_call: -; cdr3_aa: CASSVLLTGGTALKNEQYF; cdr3_nt: TGTGCCAGCAGTGTTCTTTTGACGGGGGGGACAGCCCTTAAAAACGAGCAGTACTTC
j_call: TRBJ2-1; clone_size: -; v_call: TRBV5-1; d_call: -; cdr3_aa: CASSLIGVIYEQFF; cdr3_nt: TGCGCCAGCAGCTTGATCGGGGTAATTTATGAGCAGTTCTTC
j_call: TRBJ1-1; clone_size: few; v_call: TRBV7-3; d_call: -; cdr3_aa: CASTIGHGNTEAFF; cdr3_nt: TGTGCCAGCACTATCGGACACGGGAACACTGAAGCTTTCTTT
j_call: TRBJ1-4; clone_size: once; v_call: TRBV6-5; d_call: -; cdr3_aa: CASSSTGTAGEKLFF; cdr3_nt: TGTGCCAGCAGTTCTACCGGGACCGCGGGTGAAAAACTGTTTTTT
j_call: TRBJ1-1; clone_size: -; v_call: TRBV13; d_call: TRBD1; cdr3_aa: CASSLQDRVGAFF; cdr3_nt: TGTGCCAGCAGCCTCCAGGACAGGGTAGGAGCTTTCTTT
j_call: TRBJ2-1; clone_size: -; v_call: TRBV7-9; d_call: TRBD2; cdr3_aa: CAGSGGNNEQFF; cdr3_nt: TGTGCCGGTAGCGGGGGGAACAATGAGCAGTTCTTC
j_call: TRBJ1-2; clone_size: few; v_call: TRBV5-5; d_call: -; cdr3_aa: CASSLRQENYGYTF; cdr3_nt: TGTGCCAGCAGCTTGAGACAGGAGAACTATGGCTACACCTTC
j_call: TRBJ1-2; clone_size: -; v_call: TRBV5-1; d_call: -; cdr3_aa: CASSLGLIFYGYTF; cdr3_nt: TGCGCCAGCAGCTTGGGTTTGATTTTCTATGGCTACACCTTC
j_call: TRBJ1-6; clone_size: -; v_call: TRBV2; d_call: -; cdr3_aa: CAGSIGYNSPLHF; cdr3_nt: TGTGCCGGGTCCATCGGGTATAATTCACCCCTCCACTTT